Presented here are 24 T cell receptor beta chains from one specimen sequenced in a study of cytotoxic CD8 clonotypes in ibrutinib-treated CLL. Only in-frame clones appear in the TCRdb table, and some are missing; sequencing was by immunoSEQ multiplex PCR. The data contain about 50,000 clones, around 53% of them seen just once; the ten biggest clones take up roughly 33%. This specimen consisted of PBMCs, obtained after 12 months of ibrutinib treatment. These receptors all stem from a human donor with chronic lymphocytic leukemia.

V and J are TRBV23-1 and TRBJ2-1, with 9 bases identical to TRBD1. TRBV23-1 is an open reading frame whose function is uncertain. CDR3 length equals 18 residues. Trimming at V came to 0 bases and at J to 8 bases, leaving 14 bases not matched to a gene. The CDR3 DNA reads as TGCGCCAGCAGTCAATCATGGGGACAGGGTGATTTTAGGGATGAGCAGTTCTTC. It encodes CASSQSWGQGDFRDEQFF.

This clone is judged medium-sized. The V and J genes are TRBV7-9 and TRBJ2-1; D unresolved. Germline V gene lookup returns CDR1 SEHNR and CDR2 FQNEAQ (reference sequence). Trimming removed 6 bases at V and 6 bases at J, with 6 bases between. The length of the CDR3 is 11 residues. CDR3: CASSLGNEQFF. DNA of the CDR3: TGTGCCAGCAGTCTCGGCAATGAGCAGTTCTTC.

V is TRBV7-9 and J is TRBJ1-4; 8 nucleotides match TRBD1. Germline loops: CDR1 SEHNR, CDR2 FQNEAQ (reference sequence). The CDR3 spans 14 residues. With 5 bases clipped from V and 5 bases from J, the junction kept 4 bases outside the gene matches. The CDR3 is CASSPGQENEKLFF. CDR3 in DNA: TGTGCCAGCAGCCCGGGACAGGAAAATGAAAAACTGTTTTTT.

CDR3 sequence reads: CASSPRVAGADTQYF. CDR3 nucleotides: TGTGCCAGCAGCCCCCGGGTAGCGGGAGCAGATACGCAGTATTTT. The chain combines TRBV9 with TRBJ2-3; 9 bases agree with TRBD2. The ends lost 4 bases at V and 4 bases at J; junction bases unmatched: 7. This CDR3 spans 15 amino acids. Looked up from germline, CDR1 is SGDLS and CDR2 is YYNGEE.

The chain carries TRBV19 and TRBJ2-2; D unclear. Trimming took 5 bases from V and 4 from J, leaving 8 bases between them. Germline CDR1 and CDR2: LNHDA and SQIVND (reference sequence). The length of the CDR3 is 13 residues. CDR3 nucleotide sequence: TGTGCCAGTAGTCCCGCATTCACCGGGGAGCTGTTTTTT. Translated: CASSPAFTGELFF. The variable domain in full, completed from reference TRBV19 and TRBJ2-2, reads DGGITQSPKYLFRKEGQNVTLSCEQNLNHDAMYWYRQDPGQGLRLIYYSQIVNDFQKGDIAEGYSVSREKKESFPLTVTSAQKNPTAFYLCASSPAFTGELFFGEGSRLTVL.

The V call is TRBV28, the J call TRBJ2-7; D is perhaps TRBD1 (6 bases). Trimming cost V 4 bases and J 3 bases, with 16 bases left between them. Germline V gene lookup returns CDR1 MDHEN and CDR2 SYDVKM. This CDR3 spans 15 amino acids. DNA for the CDR3: TGTGCCAGCAGTTGGCAGGGGCTAGGCCTCTACGAGCAGTACTTC. Protein sequence: CASSWQGLGLYEQYF.

The CDR3 loop is CASRRTGLSGNTIYF. Written as DNA, the CDR3 is TGTGCCAGCAGAAGGACAGGCCTCTCTGGAAACACCATATATTTT. This rearrangement joins TRBV6-5 to TRBJ1-3, with 7 bases matching TRBD1. The germline V gene encodes CDR1 MNHEY and CDR2 SVGAGI. V lost 6 bases, J lost 0 bases, and 5 bases stayed unmatched. The CDR3 is made up of 15 amino acids.

The J gene is TRBJ2-1, the V gene TRBV10-1; D unclear. Germline V lookup: CDR1 WNHNN, CDR2 SYGVQD (reference sequence). V shed 5 bases and J shed 6 bases, with 8 bases lying between them. CDR3 length: 12 amino acids. The CDR3 sequence: CASSSRTNEQFF. The CDR3 bases are TGCGCCAGCAGTTCCAGAACCAATGAGCAGTTCTTC.

The rearrangement joins TRBV9 to TRBJ2-3; D uncertain. The CDR3 is made up of 11 amino acids. Germline lookup yields CDR1 SGDLS and CDR2 YYNGEE. Trimming removed 3 bases at V and 10 bases at J, with 9 bases between. The CDR3 region is CASSATWSQYF. The CDR3 DNA sequence: TGTGCCAGCAGCGCAACTTGGTCGCAGTATTTT.

This chain connects TRBV7-2 to TRBJ1-2, with D perhaps matching TRBD1 (5 bases). Germline loops: CDR1 SGHTA, CDR2 FQGNSA. V lost 4 bases to trimming and J lost 7 bases, with 19 bases between them. This CDR3 spans 15 amino acids. In DNA, the CDR3 is TGTGCCAGCAGCTCAACAGGACGGACGGAAGGTGGCTACACCTTC. It translates to CASSSTGRTEGGYTF. Supplemented by reference TRBV7-2 and TRBJ1-2, the full variable domain reads GAGVSQSPSNKVTEKGKDVELRCDPISGHTALYWYRQSLGQGLEFLIYFQGNSAPDKSGLPSDRFSAERTGGSVSTLTIQRTQQEDSAVYLCASSSTGRTEGGYTFGSGTRLTVV.

V usage is TRBV5-1 and J usage is TRBJ2-5; 7 bases line up with TRBD1. This CDR3 region has 14 residues. V lost 4 bases, J lost 2 bases, and 5 bases stayed unmatched. The germline gives CDR1 SGHRS, CDR2 YFSETQ. As DNA, the CDR3 is TGCGCCAGCAGCCCCGGGACAGTACAAGAGACCCAGTACTTC. Its translation is CASSPGTVQETQYF.

The rearrangement uses TRBV6-1 and TRBJ2-7, with TRBD1 as a possible D gene (5 bases). CDR3 length equals 15 residues. With 7 bases removed from V and 2 bases from J, the gap between germline ends came to 18 bases. Looked up from germline, CDR1 is MNHNS and CDR2 is SASEGT. The CDR3 spells CASTLQVGAAYEQYF. The CDR3 bases are TGTGCCAGCACTCTCCAGGTTGGGGCCGCCTACGAGCAGTACTTC.

The V call is TRBV4-1, the J call TRBJ1-5; TRBD1 is a possible D gene (6 bases). There are 16 residues in the CDR3. Germline V CDR1 and CDR2: MGHRA, YSYEKL. Trimming took 0 bases from V and 5 from J, leaving 14 bases between them. This CDR3 is CASSQDSGGGHQPQHF. CDR3 DNA: TGCGCCAGCAGCCAAGATTCGGGAGGGGGTCATCAGCCCCAGCATTTT.

This chain uses TRBV15 with TRBJ2-7, with D unresolved. There are 13 residues in the CDR3. Germline V lookup: CDR1 LNHNV, CDR2 YYDKDF (reference sequence). Trimming removed 0 bases at V and 0 bases at J, with 3 bases between. In DNA, the CDR3 is TGTGCCACCAGCAGAGACACCTCCTACGAGCAGTACTTC. This encodes CATSRDTSYEQYF.

This clone was found a few times. The chain couples TRBV6-1 to TRBJ2-3; TRBD2 matches at 8 bases. CDR1 and CDR2 (germline): MNHNS, SASEGT. The CDR3 spans 14 residues. Germline trimming cut 4 bases from V and 6 bases from J; bases unmatched to any gene: 6. Here the CDR3 reads CASSVGSGTDTQYF. As DNA, the CDR3 is TGTGCCAGCAGTGTTGGTAGCGGGACTGATACGCAGTATTTT.

This clone has more than one count but fewer than ten. The V and J genes are TRBV28 and TRBJ2-7; D may be TRBD1 (6 bases). The V and J ends lost 2 bases and 4 bases respectively, with 15 bases between them. Germline V CDR1 and CDR2: MDHEN, SYDVKM. This CDR3 comprises 15 residues. DNA for the CDR3: TGTGCCAGCAGTTTAAGGGGGACAAGTAAATACGAGCAGTACTTC. It translates to CASSLRGTSKYEQYF.

V usage is TRBV15 and J usage is TRBJ2-3, with no clear D. The CDR3 covers 14 residues. Looked up from germline, CDR1 is LNHNV and CDR2 is YYDKDF (reference sequence). V was cut by 3 bases and J by 0 bases, with 7 bases left in between. The CDR3 bases are TGTGCCACCAGCAGCGACCCGAGCACAGATACGCAGTATTTT. It specifies CATSSDPSTDTQYF.

This clone appeared a few times. For the CDR3, the DNA is TGTGCCAGCAGTGAACTGGAAGAGACCCAGTACTTC. It codes for CASSELEETQYF. The chain carries TRBV2 and TRBJ2-5; D unclear. This CDR3 spans 12 amino acids. Germline CDR1 and CDR2: SNHLY and FYNNEI. V dropped 2 bases and J dropped 3 bases, with 4 bases sitting between them.

This clone came up many times. This chain links TRBV29-1 with TRBJ1-3; D call uncertain. The V and J ends lost 5 bases and 0 bases respectively, with 11 bases between them. Germline loops: CDR1 SQVTM, CDR2 ANQGSEA. CDR3 length equals 14 residues. The CDR3 loop is CSVSTGSSGNTIYF. In DNA form, the CDR3 reads TGCAGCGTTTCAACGGGGAGCTCTGGAAACACCATATATTTT.

The chain couples TRBV19 to TRBJ2-5; D gene ambiguous. Trimming stripped 4 bases from V and 5 bases from J, with 11 bases between. CDR1 and CDR2 (germline): LNHDA, SQIVND (reference sequence). CDR3 length: 13 amino acids. The CDR3 coding sequence is TGTGCCAGTAGTAATGCACAGTGGGAGACCCAGTACTTC. Translating gives CASSNAQWETQYF.

The chain employs TRBV4-1 and TRBJ1-5, with 8 bases matching TRBD1. Germline values: CDR1 MGHRA, CDR2 YSYEKL. The CDR3 sequence is 16 residues long. The V and J ends lost 3 bases and 0 bases, in that order; junction bases with no gene match: 4. The CDR3, as DNA: TGCGCCAGCAGCCACGGACAGGGTAATAGCAATCAGCCCCAGCATTTT. It translates to CASSHGQGNSNQPQHF.

This rearrangement joins TRBV15 to TRBJ2-7, with 10 bases aligning to TRBD2. V trimming: 0 bases; J trimming: 6 bases; junction bases outside the gene matches: 8. CDR1 is LNHNV, CDR2 YYDKDF, per germline (reference sequence). The CDR3 consists of 16 residues. The CDR3 DNA reads TGTGCCACCAGCAGAGATTTGGCAGCGGGAGGGCGCGAGCAGTACTTC. This gives the protein CATSRDLAAGGREQYF.

In its sample, this clone was seen a few times. The chain couples TRBV21-1 to TRBJ1-3; the table's D gene call, TRBD1, was not cross checked with the DNA. TRBV21-1 is reported as a pseudogene. There are 17 residues in the CDR3. The CDR3 nucleotides are TGTGCCAGCAGCAAAGGGGGACAGGGGGCCTCTGGAAACACCATATATTTT. Its protein product is CASSKGGQGASGNTIYF.

In its sample, this clone was seen once. Other DNA sequences in the same sample also yield this CDR3. The chain employs TRBV5-4 and TRBJ2-1, with D perhaps TRBD1 (6 bases). Germline assignment: CDR1 SGHNT and CDR2 YYREEE (reference sequence). CDR3 size: 14 residues. Trimming took 2 bases from V and 7 from J, leaving 13 bases between them. CDR3 sequence reads: CASSFRGDGNEQFF. The CDR3 DNA reads TGTGCCAGCAGCTTCAGGGGAGACGGTAATGAGCAGTTCTTC. Variable domain in full (rest from reference TRBV5-4 and TRBJ2-1): ETGVTQSPTHLIKTRGQQVTLRCSSQSGHNTVSWYQQALGQGPQFIFQYYREEENGRGNFPPRFSGLQFPNYSSELNVNALELDDSALYLCASSFRGDGNEQFFGPGTRLTVL.